Listed below are T cell receptor beta chains from one sample, sequenced in a study of beta chain features in type 1 diabetes. Using immunoSEQ multiplex PCR, the repertoire was profiled, and TCRdb retains in-frame clones only, with some absent. Among 310,000 or so clones listed, approximately 16% were seen once. The sample was naive CD4+ T cells from blood. These receptors all stem from a man aged 18 to 30 with type 1 diabetes. Each CDR3 is given with its conserved first and last residue. A D gene is named only where the DNA matches it firmly. A clone size is listed for some rows: how often the clone was seen (once, few, many), or a class if it is expanded.

TRBJ2-1	13	TRBD1	NA	TRBV6-1	TGTGCCATCCTGACAGGGCCGCGAGATGAGCAGTTCTTC	CAILTGPRDEQFF
TRBJ2-5	12	NA	few	TRBV7-9	TGTGCCAGCAGCTTAGTCGGGGAGACCCAGTACTTC	CASSLVGETQYF
TRBJ2-1	14	NA	NA	TRBV13	TGTGCCAGCAAACAGGGGGGGCTGGTCAATGAGCAGTTCTTC	CASKQGGLVNEQFF
TRBJ1-2	15	NA	NA	TRBV5-4	TGTGCCAGCGGGTCTTTGACAATCTCTAACTATGGCTACACCTTC	CASGSLTISNYGYTF
TRBJ2-5	13	NA	NA	TRBV11-2	TGTGCCAGCAGCAAGACAGTTAAAGAGACCCAGTACTTC	CASSKTVKETQYF
TRBJ1-5	16	TRBD1	NA	TRBV28	TGTGCCAGCCCTCCCCGGACAGGGGCCCACAATCAGCCCCAGCATTTT	CASPPRTGAHNQPQHF
TRBJ2-2	14	NA	NA	TRBV6-1	TGTGCCAGCAGACCTGCCCCGGACACCGGGGAGCTGTTTTTT	CASRPAPDTGELFF
TRBJ2-1	17	TRBD2	NA	TRBV4-1	TGCGCCAGCAGCCAACCTACTAGCGGGAGGGCCTACAATGAGCAGTTCTTC	CASSQPTSGRAYNEQFF
TRBJ2-7	16	TRBD2	NA	TRBV5-1	TGCGCCAGCAGCACCTCCCCCGGGACTAGCGGATACGAGCAGTACTTC	CASSTSPGTSGYEQYF
TRBJ2-7	15	NA	NA	TRBV2	TGTGCCAGCAGGTTGGACTGGGCCGCGCTGTACGAGCAGTACTTC	CASRLDWAALYEQYF
TRBJ1-6	14	NA	NA	TRBV7-9	TGTGCGGTACAGGGAAGAAGAAATAATTCACCCCTCCACTTT	CAVQGRRNNSPLHF
TRBJ2-3	13	TRBD2	NA	TRBV29-1	TGCAGCGTTGCCGGGAGGGCCTCAGATACGCAGTATTTT	CSVAGRASDTQYF
TRBJ2-5	12	NA	many	TRBV29-1	TGCAGCGTTGGACAGCACACGGGGACCCAGTACTTC	CSVGQHTGTQYF
TRBJ2-3	16	TRBD2	few	TRBV9	TGTGCCAGCAGCGTAGGCGGGGGGACCGCCCCGAGCACGCAGTATTTT	CASSVGGGTAPSTQYF
TRBJ1-1	11	NA	NA	TRBV29-1	TGCAGCGTGGGGGGTTCCACTGAAGCTTTCTTT	CSVGGSTEAFF
TRBJ2-1	14	NA	NA	TRBV29-1	TGCAGCGTGCAACTTAGACTAGGGAAGGATGAGCAGTTCTTC	CSVQLRLGKDEQFF
TRBJ1-3	14	NA	NA	TRBV15	TGTGCCACCAGCAGAGAGAGGATTCGAAACACCATATATTTT	CATSRERIRNTIYF
TRBJ2-1	21	TRBD1	NA	TRBV28	TGTGCCAGCAGTACCCCCTGGACAGGGGGTATGAGCGGGAGCTCCTACAATGAGCAGTTCTTC	CASSTPWTGGMSGSSYNEQFF
TRBJ1-5	12	NA	NA	TRBV30	TGTGCCTGGAGTGCGAGCAATCAGCCCCAGCATTTT	CAWSASNQPQHF
TRBJ1-5	14	TRBD1	few	TRBV6-1	TGTGCCAGCCAGACCCGGGACAGGGGTCAGCCCCAGCATTTT	CASQTRDRGQPQHF
TRBJ2-1	15	TRBD2	NA	TRBV30	TGTGCCTGCCACAGATTAGCGGGATTAGGTTATGAGCAGTTCTTC	CACHRLAGLGYEQFF
TRBJ2-3	14	NA	few	TRBV28	TGTGCCAGCAGTTTGGTTAGCGGCACAGATACGCAGTATTTT	CASSLVSGTDTQYF
TRBJ2-7	14	TRBD2	NA	TRBV29-1	TGCAGCGTTGAAGCGACTGGGACTAGCGGGGTACAGTACTTC	CSVEATGTSGVQYF
TRBJ2-7	14	NA	few	TRBV5-4	TGTGCCAGCAGCTCCTACAGGGCGAACTACGAGCAGTACTTC	CASSSYRANYEQYF
TRBJ2-5	15	NA	NA	TRBV27	TGTGCCACCCAACCGCGTGGGGTGGTAGCGGAGACCCAGTACTTC	CATQPRGVVAETQYF
TRBJ2-1	16	NA	few	TRBV5-1	TGCGCCAGCAGCTTGGTTGACAGTCTCGACTACAATGAGCAGTTCTTC	CASSLVDSLDYNEQFF
TRBJ2-7	15	TRBD1	NA	TRBV5-8	TGTGCCAGCAGCTTGCCGGACAGGGGGCCCTACGAGCAGTACTTC	CASSLPDRGPYEQYF
TRBJ2-1	15	TRBD1	NA	TRBV30	TGTGCCTGGAACCGGGGACAGGCATATAGCGATGAGCAGTTCTTC	CAWNRGQAYSDEQFF